The present T cell receptor (beta chain) was sequenced within a study of cytomegalovirus exposure and HLA in healthy donors. The primer mix had 60 Vbeta and 13 Jbeta primers. Assay: immunoSEQ multiplex PCR; the TCRdb copy retains only in-frame clones and omits some. The sample holds roughly 130,000 clones, about four fifths seen once. V lost 4 bases and J lost 3, with 10 bases in between. The V gene's germline CDR1 is SNHLY and CDR2 FYNNEI. The CDR3 has 13 amino acids. The chain employs TRBV2 and TRBJ2-7; the D gene is possibly TRBD2 (7 bases). The material sequenced was PBMCs. This sequence originates from a male donor in good health and CMV-seropositive. The CDR3 nucleotides are TGTGCCAGCAGTGCAGGGGAGGGCTACGAGCAGTACTTC. This translates into CASSAGEGYEQYF.